The 6 T cell receptor beta chains reported below all come from one sample, sequenced in a study of immune characterization of retroperitoneal liposarcoma. TCRdb passed the PCR reads through MiXCR, listing each CDR3 protein once. The sample includes fewer than 3,000 distinct CDR3 sequences, 20% to 25% of them seen just once. Sequenced material: tumor tissue. The receptors were sampled from a male donor with retroperitoneal liposarcoma.

The chain has TRBV27 and TRBJ2-1; D is tentatively TRBD1 or TRBD2 (5 bases each). Germline-derived CDR1 and CDR2 are MNHEY and SMNVEV (reference sequence). The germline V and J ends were trimmed by 2 bases and 2 bases, with 19 bases remaining between them. The CDR3 runs to 18 residues. The CDR3 protein is CASSLRGVGYGTYNEQFF. The CDR3 DNA is TGTGCCAGCAGTTTAAGAGGGGTGGGATACGGGACCTACAATGAGCAGTTCTTC.

This clonotype was recorded many times. The chain is built from TRBV10-2 and TRBJ2-1; the match to TRBD2 covers 7 bases. V shed 4 bases, J shed 4 bases, and the junction held 10 bases outside the gene matches. CDR1 is WSHSY and CDR2 is SAAADI in the germline V gene. The CDR3 runs 16 residues. The CDR3 is CASSALEGGNYNEQFF. The CDR3 bases are TGCGCCAGCAGTGCTCTTGAGGGAGGGAATTACAATGAGCAGTTCTTC.

Judged by abundance, this clonotype is medium-sized. The V call is TRBV7-2, the J call TRBJ2-1, with 13 bases aligning to TRBD2. V was pared by 7 bases and J by 13 bases, with 22 bases of the junction left unmatched. From germline, CDR1 is SGHTA and CDR2 FQGNSA. The CDR3 has 18 residues. This CDR3 is CASMLGTSGIAGGETQFF. The CDR3 DNA is TGTGCCAGCATGCTCGGGACTAGCGGGATCGCGGGGGGGGAGACCCAGTTCTTC.

The chain couples TRBV7-2 to TRBJ2-1; the match to TRBD2 covers 10 bases. Judging by the DNA end, TRBJ2-7 fits better; the J call may be wrong. CDR3 size: 15 residues. Germline CDR1 SGHTA, CDR2 FQGNSA. The CDR3 bases are TGTGCCAGCAGCCCAGATAGCGGGAGGTACAATGAGCAGTACTTC. Translating gives CASSPDSGRYNEQYF.

The table lists this clonotype with a few counts. The chain is built from TRBV12-3 or TRBV12-4 and TRBJ2-5; no clear D gene. Between the trimmed V and J ends, which lost 3 bases and 1 base, there was a span of 6 bases. This CDR3 is built from 13 residues. The CDR3 protein is CASSFRVQETQYF. The CDR3 region has the DNA TGTGCCAGCAGTTTTCGGGTCCAAGAGACCCAGTACTTC.

The rearrangement links TRBV12-3 or TRBV12-4 to TRBJ1-6, with D possibly TRBD1 on 6 matching bases. This CDR3 comprises 14 residues. With 5 bases removed from V and 3 bases from J, the gap between germline ends came to 8 bases. The DNA of the CDR3 is TGTGCCAGCAGTGGGACAAACTATAATTCACCCCTCCACTTT. Amino acid sequence: CASSGTNYNSPLHF.